This paragraph covers one TCR beta chain sequence. The CDR3 extends over 13 amino acids. Trimming took off 4 bases at V and 3 bases at J, with 10 bases between the two ends. Germline CDR1 and CDR2: ENHRY and SYGVKD. The record originates from a study of technical replicates of blood from a handful of donors. Sequencing was performed with immunoSEQ multiplex PCR; in TCRdb, only in-frame clones are kept and a portion is missing. The sample has roughly 90,000 clones, 95% to 97% seen once; the top ten hold around 0.37%. This TCR came from a human donor in good health. Sample: T cells isolated from PBMCs. V and J are TRBV10-3 and TRBJ2-7; D is uncertain. The CDR3 nucleotides read TGTGCCATCAGTGGACTGGTGGACTACGAGCAGTACTTC. It codes for CAISGLVDYEQYF.